This entry features one TCR beta chain sequence. Its antigen is unknown. The germline CDR1 and CDR2 sequences are MNHNS and SASEGT. CDR3 length equals 15 residues. J lost 3 bases, V lost 2 bases, and 6 bases had no gene match. PCR amplification relied on 60 Vbeta primers (plus 13 Jbeta primers). The protocol was immunoSEQ multiplex PCR, while the TCRdb copy is restricted to in-frame clones and leaves out a portion. This table holds roughly 80,000 clones, 60% to 75% found once. This record belongs to a study of cytomegalovirus exposure and HLA in healthy donors. Overall study findings and caveats: About 87% or about 30% of the time was how often most TCR beta V segments were productive, according to an earlier analysis. Using a false discovery rate of 0.05, a later analysis showed that approximately 17,000 TCR beta sequences were associated with HLA alleles.

Sequences were obtained from PBMCs. This chain uses TRBV6-1 with TRBJ2-7; 8 bases are shared with TRBD1. This TCR came from a middle-aged woman in good health and CMV-seropositive. The CDR3 loop is CASSELPGGLYEQYF. The CDR3 DNA reads TGTGCCAGCAGTGAACTCCCAGGGGGCCTCTACGAGCAGTACTTC.